This T cell receptor (beta chain) was documented in a study of CD8 T cells in ankylosing spondylitis. Germline CDR1 reads SEHNR; CDR2 reads FQNEAQ (reference sequence). The CDR3 has 17 amino acids. Trimming stripped 3 bases from V and 8 bases from J, with 22 bases between. Study-level points and caveats: Ankylosing spondylitis blood appeared to be characterized by a TCR beta motif of 7 to 9 highly homologous variants. Reportedly, disease-linked clones are significantly enriched in ankylosing spondylitis patients' matched synovial fluid.

Making use of molecular barcodes, quantitative 5'-RACE generated TCR beta libraries. MiXCR, applied by TCRdb to the 5' RACE reads, yields one record per CDR3 protein. The sample consists of a few hundred thousand distinct CDR3 sequences, under 25% of them appearing once. In its sample, this clonotype was seen many times. Its matching antigen is unknown. The sequence came from a male donor with ankylosing spondylitis. The V and J genes are TRBV7-9 and TRBJ2-2, with no clear D. The source material was blood, either unsorted or a sorted T cell fraction (not recorded which). CDR3 in amino acids: CASSFNSPRGLEGELFF. The CDR3 nucleotides are TGTGCCAGCAGCTTCAACTCTCCCAGAGGCTTAGAGGGGGAGCTGTTTTTT.